These 19 T cell receptor beta chains were all obtained from the same sample, sequenced in a study of T cell responses to AZD1222 COVID-19 vaccine. Libraries were prepared by immunoSEQ multiplex PCR; TCRdb keeps only in-frame clonotypes and omits some of them. Of around 100,000 clones in the sample, approximately 83% are singletons; the top ten hold 9.4%. The sequencing used peripheral blood, collected on day 0 of AZD1222 vaccination. Receptors originate from an adult in good health.

This clone was observed a few times. V gene TRBV7-2 combines with J gene TRBJ1-5, with TRBD1 as a possible D gene (5 bases). V lost 5 bases to trimming and J lost 9 bases, with 20 bases between them. This CDR3 is 15 amino acids long. CDR1 SGHTA and CDR2 FQGNSA come from the germline V gene. CDR3 loop: CASSPVGAEARPQHF. CDR3 nucleotides: TGTGCCAGCAGCCCGGTAGGGGCGGAGGCTCGGCCCCAGCATTTT.

The J gene is TRBJ2-1, the V gene TRBV11-3; 9 bases match TRBD2. This CDR3 region has 17 residues. From germline, CDR1 is SGHNT and CDR2 YENEEA. Trimming cost V 2 bases and J 6 bases; bases outside gene matches: 11. The DNA of the CDR3 is TGTGCCAGCAGCTTAAGTAGCGGGAGATTCCACTTCAATGAGCAGTTCTTC. Its protein product is CASSLSSGRFHFNEQFF.

The chain has TRBV3-1 (or the pseudogene TRBV3-2) and TRBJ2-7, with 12 bases matching TRBD2. The CDR3 has 15 residues. The V segment lost 4 bases and the J segment 6 bases; nucleotides outside the gene matches: 7. Looked up from germline, CDR1 is LGHDT and CDR2 is YNNKEL (reference sequence). The CDR3, as DNA: TGTGCCAGCAGCCGTCCCGGGACTAGCGGGCGCGAGCAGTACTTC. The encoded protein is CASSRPGTSGREQYF.

CDR3 loop: CASSLVRGMMNTEAFF. CDR3 bases: TGTGCCAGCAGCTTAGTGAGGGGGATGATGAACACTGAAGCTTTCTTT. The chain uses TRBV11-2 and TRBJ1-1; possible D gene TRBD1, 6 bases. CDR3 length: 16 amino acids. V was shortened by 1 base and J by 0 bases, with 12 bases between the two germline ends. Germline loops: CDR1 SGHAT, CDR2 FQNNGV.

This sequence joins TRBV4-2 and TRBJ1-5; unclear D gene. CDR3 length: 13 residues. Trimming removed 4 bases at V and 4 bases at J, with 8 bases between. In germline, CDR1 is LGHNA, CDR2 YNFKEQ. The CDR3 loop reads CASSPPRNQPQHF. CDR3 nucleotide sequence: TGTGCCAGCAGCCCCCCCAGAAATCAGCCCCAGCATTTT.

The chain carries TRBV24-1 and TRBJ2-5, with TRBD2 matching over 7 bases. The CDR3 runs 15 residues. The ends lost 4 bases at V and 5 bases at J; junction bases unmatched: 9. CDR1 is KGHDR and CDR2 is SFDVKD in the germline V gene. As DNA, the CDR3 is TGTGCCACCAGTGACCCCGGGCAGGGAGGGGAGACCCAGTACTTC. It yields the protein CATSDPGQGGETQYF.

The chain joins TRBV5-1 to TRBJ2-1; D is ambiguous. The CDR3 runs to 14 residues. The V end lost 0 bases, the J end lost 4 bases, and 8 bases lay between the germline ends. Germline CDR1 is SGHRS and CDR2 is YFSETQ. CDR3 loop: CASSLDFGYNEQFF. The CDR3 nucleotides read TGCGCCAGCAGCTTGGACTTCGGGTACAATGAGCAGTTCTTC.

This clone has a single count. The chain uses TRBV16 and TRBJ2-5; D perhaps matches TRBD1 (6 bases). Germline CDR1 and CDR2: KGHSY and FQNENV. V gave up 0 bases and J gave up 1 base, with 15 bases separating them. The CDR3 totals 17 residues. The CDR3 is CASSQSAAGDPQETQYF. For the CDR3, the DNA is TGTGCCAGCAGCCAATCAGCGGCAGGGGACCCCCAAGAGACCCAGTACTTC.

As concerns this clone: Its ends do not fully match the called genes, so a read error is possible. The V and J genes are TRBV7-7 and TRBJ2-1, with TRBD2 identical over 9 bases. In germline, CDR1 is SSHAT, CDR2 FNYEAQ (reference sequence). The CDR3 contains 16 residues. The CDR3 region has the DNA TGTGCTAGCAGCCAACTTCCTAGCGGGGACTACAATGAGCAGTTCTTC. Residues: CASSQLPSGDYNEQFF.

The CDR3 region has the DNA TGTGCCAGCAGTTACTCGATAGCGGGGGACACCGGGGAGCTGTTTTTT. It specifies CASSYSIAGDTGELFF. The J gene is TRBJ2-2, the V gene TRBV6-5; 9 bases are shared with TRBD2. Germline V gives CDR1 MNHEY, CDR2 SVGAGI. The CDR3 is 16 residues long. V lost 0 bases and J lost 3; bases outside the gene matches: 2.

CDR3 amino acids: CASSQEGPTKTNYGYTF. CDR3 in DNA: TGCGCCAGCAGCCAAGAGGGACCTACTAAGACTAACTATGGCTACACCTTC. V and J are TRBV4-3 and TRBJ1-2, with D possibly TRBD1 on 5 matching bases. The germline V and J ends were trimmed by 0 bases and 0 bases, with 14 bases remaining between them. CDR3 length: 17 residues. Germline V lookup: CDR1 LGHNA, CDR2 YSLEER.

This clone was detected a few times. This sequence joins TRBV5-1 and TRBJ2-7; 12 nucleotides match TRBD2. Germline loops: CDR1 SGHRS, CDR2 YFSETQ. This CDR3 has 14 amino acids. Unmatched junction bases numbered 2, after V lost 2 bases and J lost 5 bases. CDR3 protein: CASSFRLAGDEQYF. In nucleotides, the CDR3 is TGCGCCAGCAGCTTCAGACTAGCGGGAGACGAGCAGTACTTC.

This chain connects TRBV27 to TRBJ1-5, with 8 positions matching TRBD1. The V segment lost 2 bases and the J segment 6 bases; nucleotides outside the gene matches: 3. Germline CDR1 is MNHEY and CDR2 is SMNVEV (reference sequence). This CDR3 is 14 amino acids long. The CDR3 reads CASSLRTGIQPQHF. The DNA for the CDR3 is TGTGCCAGCAGTTTAAGGACAGGGATTCAGCCCCAGCATTTT.

This chain connects TRBV13 to TRBJ1-6, with D hard to call. The CDR3 contains 13 residues. CDR1 PRHDT and CDR2 FYEKMQ come from the germline V gene (reference sequence). With 2 bases removed from V and 8 bases from J, the gap between germline ends came to 7 bases. This CDR3 is CASSLFPDSPLHF. The DNA of the CDR3 is TGTGCCAGCAGCTTATTCCCCGATTCACCCCTCCACTTT.

V and J are TRBV24-1 and TRBJ2-2, with 7 nucleotides matching TRBD1. The ends lost 4 bases at V and 4 bases at J; junction bases unmatched: 8. CDR1 and CDR2 (germline): KGHDR, SFDVKD. The CDR3 totals 16 residues. This CDR3 reads CATSDWTGGPTGELFF. In DNA form, the CDR3 reads TGTGCCACCAGTGACTGGACAGGTGGTCCCACCGGGGAGCTGTTTTTT.

This chain connects TRBV28 to TRBJ1-3, with D hard to call. Germline V lookup: CDR1 MDHEN, CDR2 SYDVKM. V was cut by 3 bases and J by 0 bases, with 6 bases left in between. This CDR3 contains 14 residues. In nucleotides, the CDR3 is TGTGCCAGCAGTTTTAGCAGCTCTGGAAACACCATATATTTT. Its translation: CASSFSSSGNTIYF.

The rearrangement joins TRBV18 to TRBJ1-1; 9 nucleotides agree with TRBD1. J was trimmed by 9 bases and V by 4 bases; bases with no gene match: 6. Germline assignment: CDR1 KGHSH and CDR2 LQKENI. The CDR3 is 13 amino acids. CDR3 sequence: CASSLRDREQAFF. As DNA, the CDR3 is TGTGCCAGCTCACTCCGGGACAGGGAGCAAGCTTTCTTT. Filled out from reference TRBV18 and TRBJ1-1, the complete variable domain reads NAGVMQNPRHLVRRRGQEARLRCSPMKGHSHVYWYRQLPEEGLKFMVYLQKENIIDESGMPKERFSAEFPKEGPSILRIQQVVRGDSAAYFCASSLRDREQAFFGQGTRLTVV.

The rearrangement joins TRBV6-2 or TRBV6-3 to TRBJ2-3; unclear D gene. Trimming cost V 4 bases and J 5 bases, with 4 bases left between them. This CDR3 region has 11 residues. Germline CDR1 is MNHEY and CDR2 is SVGEGT. CDR3 in amino acids: CASSFRDTQYF. CDR3 coding DNA: TGTGCCAGCAGTTTCCGAGATACGCAGTATTTT.

This clone was detected only a few times. This chain links TRBV18 with TRBJ1-1, with no clear D. V was clipped by 4 bases and J by 4 bases, with 10 bases between them. CDR1 and CDR2 (germline): KGHSH, LQKENI. CDR3 length: 13 amino acids. CDR3 in DNA: TGTGCCAGCTCACAACCAATGTCCACTGAAGCTTTCTTT. It is translated as CASSQPMSTEAFF.